These 28 T cell receptor beta chains were all obtained from the same sample, sequenced in a study of blood T cell repertoires in COVID-19. Method: immunoSEQ multiplex PCR; TCRdb's copy keeps in-frame clones and lacks some. Of 35,000 to 55,000 clones listed, 69% were seen once; the top ten hold under 6.5%. The source material was peripheral blood. These TCRs come from an elderly man with acute or convalescent COVID-19.

The rearrangement links TRBV12-5 to TRBJ2-2; 8 bases line up with TRBD1. Trimming removed 7 bases from V and 5 bases from J; junction bases left unmatched: 12. The germline V gene has CDR1 LGHNT and CDR2 FRNRAP. The length of the CDR3 is 16 residues. CDR3 sequence (DNA): TGTGCTAGTGCTCCCCGGCAGGGGGCAGGGACCGGGGAGCTGTTTTTT. It encodes CASAPRQGAGTGELFF.

V gene TRBV5-6 combines with J gene TRBJ2-1; 9 positions match TRBD2. Per germline, CDR1 SGHDT and CDR2 YYEEEE. This CDR3 is 16 amino acids long. V lost 1 base to trimming and J lost 2 bases; unmatched junction nucleotides: 4. CDR3 nucleotides: TGTGCCAGCAGCTTGCCTCCTAGCGGGACCTACAATGAGCAGTTCTTC. This codes for CASSLPPSGTYNEQFF.

The genes are TRBV14 and TRBJ1-4; D ambiguous. This CDR3 is 15 amino acids long. Between the trimmed V and J ends, which lost 1 base and 8 bases, there was a span of 14 bases. Germline CDR1 reads SGHDN; CDR2 reads FVKESK. The CDR3 bases are TGTGCCAGCAGCCAAGGACTAGGCCCCGGGGAAAAACTGTTTTTT. This codes for CASSQGLGPGEKLFF.

This clone turned up a few times. The gene calls are TRBV5-6 and TRBJ2-7, with D perhaps matching TRBD1 (5 bases). The ends were cut back, 4 bases at V and 0 bases at J, with 14 bases in the middle. CDR1 and CDR2 (germline): SGHDT, YYEEEE. CDR3 length: 15 amino acids. The CDR3 DNA reads TGTGCCAGCAGCAGGGGATTGGCGGCCTCCTACGAGCAGTACTTC. Translation: CASSRGLAASYEQYF.

V gene TRBV3-1 (or the pseudogene TRBV3-2) combines with J gene TRBJ1-4; 10 bases are a match to TRBD1. Looked up from germline, CDR1 is LGHDT and CDR2 is YNNKEL (reference sequence). V dropped 1 base and J dropped 7; count of bases not matched to a gene: 3. The CDR3 runs 15 residues. CDR3 sequence reads: CASSQGTGGVEKLFF. For the CDR3, the DNA is TGTGCCAGCAGCCAAGGGACAGGGGGGGTTGAAAAACTGTTTTTT.

The chain employs TRBV3-1 (or the pseudogene TRBV3-2) and TRBJ2-1, with TRBD2 matching over 8 bases. The CDR3 runs to 17 residues. The junction had 7 bases not matched to a gene; V was cut back by 3 bases and J by 0 bases. CDR1 and CDR2 (germline): LGHDT, YNNKEL (reference sequence). CDR3 sequence: CASSQSGGASSYNEQFF. The CDR3 DNA sequence: TGTGCCAGCAGCCAGTCCGGGGGGGCGAGCTCCTACAATGAGCAGTTCTTC.

The gene calls are TRBV11-2 and TRBJ2-3; D is undetermined. CDR3 length equals 14 residues. The V end lost 5 bases, the J end lost 0 bases, and 9 bases lay between the germline ends. The V gene's germline CDR1 is SGHAT and CDR2 FQNNGV. CDR3 residues: CASSPRSSTDTQYF. The CDR3 region has the DNA TGTGCCAGCAGCCCCCGGTCTAGCACAGATACGCAGTATTTT.

Many counts were recorded for this clone. The chain carries TRBV4-1 and TRBJ2-5; D might be TRBD1 (6 bases). The germline gives CDR1 MGHRA, CDR2 YSYEKL. The CDR3 length is 15 residues. Trimming left V 7 bases short and J 5 bases short, with 20 bases between. CDR3 region: CASTFGQSPSETQYF. As DNA, the CDR3 is TGCGCCAGCACCTTTGGACAGAGCCCTTCGGAGACCCAGTACTTC.

The CDR3 sequence is CASSDPVGAISNQPQHF. The CDR3 DNA reads TGTGCCAGCAGTGACCCGGTGGGGGCAATAAGCAATCAGCCCCAGCATTTT. The rearrangement links TRBV6-1 to TRBJ1-5; TRBD1 might be the D (6 bases). Trimming left V 3 bases short and J 1 base short, with 16 bases between. The CDR3 consists of 17 residues. Germline V gives CDR1 MNHNS, CDR2 SASEGT.

In its sample, this clone ranks as medium-sized. This rearrangement joins TRBV5-1 to TRBJ2-7; 9 positions agree with TRBD1. This CDR3 is built from 14 residues. Looked up from germline, CDR1 is SGHRS and CDR2 is YFSETQ. V dropped 4 bases and J dropped 8; count of bases not matched to a gene: 10. The CDR3 DNA reads as TGCGCCAGCAGCCTAATGGACAGGGGAGGCAAGCAGTACTTC. Amino acid sequence: CASSLMDRGGKQYF.

This clone qualifies as medium-sized (0.01 to 0.1%). The chain combines TRBV19 with TRBJ1-5, with unresolved D. CDR1 LNHDA and CDR2 SQIVND come from the germline V gene (reference sequence). Trimming removed 7 bases from V and 3 bases from J, with 10 bases in between. The CDR3 has 13 amino acids. In nucleotides, the CDR3 is TGTGCCAGTACTCCACAGATCAATCAGCCCCAGCATTTT. Translated, it gives CASTPQINQPQHF.

The chain uses TRBV6-5 and TRBJ1-5, with D perhaps matching TRBD1 (5 bases). This CDR3 has 15 amino acids. Germline V CDR1 and CDR2: MNHEY, SVGAGI. V was shortened by 2 bases and J by 3 bases, with 11 bases between the two germline ends. The CDR3 DNA reads TGTGCCAGCAGTTACGACAGACAGTCCAATCAGCCCCAGCATTTT. The encoded protein is CASSYDRQSNQPQHF.

The chain employs TRBV7-6 and TRBJ1-6, with no clear D. Germline CDR1 and CDR2: SGHVS and FNYEAQ. This CDR3 has 16 residues. V was clipped by 5 bases and J by 7 bases, with 18 bases between them. The CDR3: CASSPFPALENSPLHF. The CDR3 DNA reads TGTGCCAGCAGCCCTTTTCCTGCTCTCGAGAATTCACCCCTCCACTTT.

This chain connects TRBV2 to TRBJ1-2; D uncertain. Deletions cut 6 bases from V and 4 bases from J, with 15 bases between. The CDR3 has 14 residues. CDR1 and CDR2 (germline): SNHLY, FYNNEI. CDR3 coding DNA: TGTGCCAGCAGAATGGGAGGGCTGGGCTATGGCTACACCTTC. Its translation: CASRMGGLGYGYTF.

V and J are TRBV30 and TRBJ2-7, with 12 bases aligning to TRBD1. J was trimmed by 3 bases and V by 5 bases; bases with no gene match: 8. The CDR3 runs 15 residues. Germline CDR1 GTSNPN, CDR2 SVGIG (reference sequence). The CDR3: CAWDHGTGGNYEQYF. Here the CDR3 DNA reads TGTGCCTGGGACCACGGGACAGGGGGCAACTACGAGCAGTACTTC.

This clone came up a few times. The chain joins TRBV7-2 to TRBJ2-3; no definite D call. Trimming stripped 2 bases from V and 2 bases from J, with 5 bases between. There are 13 residues in the CDR3. Germline-derived CDR1 and CDR2 are SGHTA and FQGNSA. The chain's CDR3 is CASSLSVTDTQYF. As DNA, the CDR3 is TGTGCCAGCAGCTTATCTGTCACAGATACGCAGTATTTT.

The chain combines TRBV25-1 with TRBJ2-7, with D perhaps TRBD2 (6 bases). This CDR3 has 16 residues. Germline assignment: CDR1 MGHDK and CDR2 SYGVNS. V was shortened by 8 bases and J by 0 bases, with 20 bases between the two germline ends. The CDR3 spells CASSGARGTASYEQYF. DNA of the CDR3: TGTGCCAGCTCGGGAGCCCGAGGGACCGCCTCCTACGAGCAGTACTTC.

This rearrangement joins TRBV24-1 to TRBJ2-1; 8 bases agree with TRBD1. The V and J ends lost 3 bases and 4 bases, in that order; junction bases with no gene match: 7. The CDR3 length is 16 residues. Germline loops: CDR1 KGHDR, CDR2 SFDVKD. In nucleotides, the CDR3 is TGTGCCACCAGTGATGGAGGGACAGGCCGATACAATGAGCAGTTCTTC. Protein product: CATSDGGTGRYNEQFF.

In this sample, this clone turned up once. The V call is TRBV6-1, the J call TRBJ1-6, with TRBD1 identical over 9 bases. The length of the CDR3 is 17 residues. The V gene end was trimmed by 3 bases and the J gene end by 5 bases; junction bases not matched to a gene: 8. From germline, CDR1 is MNHNS and CDR2 SASEGT. The CDR3 loop is CASSDRTGGFNNSPLHF. The CDR3, as DNA: TGTGCCAGCAGTGATCGAACAGGGGGCTTTAATAATTCACCCCTCCACTTT.

In nucleotides, the CDR3 is TGCGCCAGCAGCTTAAGGGGCAGCTTTGGAAACACCATATATTTT. Translated: CASSLRGSFGNTIYF. This chain connects TRBV5-1 to TRBJ1-3, with D possibly matching TRBD1 (5 bases). Germline V gene lookup returns CDR1 SGHRS and CDR2 YFSETQ. Between the trimmed V and J ends, which lost 2 bases and 3 bases, there was a span of 12 bases. There are 15 residues in the CDR3.

The rearrangement links TRBV6-5 to TRBJ1-6; no firm D call. Germline V gives CDR1 MNHEY, CDR2 SVGAGI. The CDR3 spans 14 residues. Trimming took off 1 base at V and 5 bases at J, with 6 bases between the two ends. The CDR3 DNA reads as TGTGCCAGCAGTTACTTACTGAATAATTCACCCCTCCACTTT. It encodes CASSYLLNNSPLHF.

This rearrangement joins TRBV7-9 to TRBJ2-1; D not resolved. This CDR3 region has 15 residues. The V gene lost 5 bases and the J gene lost 7 bases, with 18 bases spanning the gap. Germline loops: CDR1 SEHNR, CDR2 FQNEAQ (reference sequence). CDR3 sequence reads: CASSRPAQYKNEQFF. CDR3 DNA sequence: TGTGCCAGCAGCCGACCGGCACAGTATAAGAATGAGCAGTTCTTC.

This clone was counted between two and nine times. The chain combines TRBV5-8 with TRBJ1-6; D perhaps matches TRBD1 (5 bases). The V and J ends lost 0 bases and 7 bases respectively, with 11 bases between them. CDR1 is SGHTS and CDR2 is YDEGEE in the germline V gene. The length of the CDR3 is 15 residues. CDR3 bases: TGTGCCAGCAGCTTGGAGCAGGGCGCGAATTCACCCCTCCACTTT. Residues: CASSLEQGANSPLHF.

This chain connects TRBV7-3 to TRBJ2-1, with unresolved D. Trimming shortened V by 10 bases and J by 6 bases, and 16 bases separated the two germline ends. CDR1 and CDR2 (germline): SGHTA, FQGTGA. The CDR3 is 13 amino acids. The CDR3 coding sequence is TGTGCCACATCCACGCCGGGTGTCAATGAGCAGTTCTTC. Protein sequence: CATSTPGVNEQFF.

The V call is TRBV30, the J call TRBJ1-5; no reliable D call. Germline CDR1 and CDR2: GTSNPN and SVGIG (reference sequence). The CDR3 contains 16 residues. Trimming took 2 bases from V and 1 from J, leaving 15 bases between them. The CDR3 nucleotides read TGTGCCTGGAGTCCCCGTTGGGCAAGAAGCAATCAGCCCCAGCATTTT. This gives the protein CAWSPRWARSNQPQHF.

This chain joins TRBV4-1 and TRBJ2-1, with 8 bases that match TRBD2. This CDR3 spans 12 amino acids. Germline CDR1 reads MGHRA; CDR2 reads YSYEKL. Unmatched junction bases numbered 1, after V lost 6 bases and J lost 6 bases. The CDR3 region is CASRGLVNEQFF. CDR3 nucleotide sequence: TGCGCCAGCAGGGGACTAGTCAATGAGCAGTTCTTC.

This clone was detected a few times. The J gene is TRBJ2-7, the V gene TRBV28, with D perhaps matching TRBD1 (6 bases). Trimming shortened V by 3 bases and J by 4 bases, and 13 bases separated the two germline ends. Germline V lookup: CDR1 MDHEN, CDR2 SYDVKM. The length of the CDR3 is 14 residues. CDR3 DNA sequence: TGTGCCAGCAGTTTTGGGGGCGCTGGTTACGAGCAGTACTTC. Its protein is CASSFGGAGYEQYF.

The J gene is TRBJ1-5, the V gene TRBV5-6, with D possibly being TRBD1 (6 bases). The V gene lost 1 base and the J gene lost 6 bases, with 11 bases spanning the gap. The CDR3 contains 14 residues. In germline, CDR1 is SGHDT, CDR2 YYEEEE. The CDR3: CASSLSQGGQPQHF. The CDR3, as DNA: TGTGCCAGCAGCTTGTCACAGGGTGGTCAGCCCCAGCATTTT.